Following are 27 T cell receptor beta chains from one sample sequenced in a study of T cells in Graves' hyperthyroidism and ophthalmopathy. Regions amplified from RNA transcripts were the TCR beta CDR3 regions. TCR CDR3 underwent first-round RT-PCR with the HTBI primer set. A single record per CDR3 protein comes from TCRdb applying MiXCR to the multiplex PCR reads. Of 210,000 or so distinct CDR3 sequences in the sample, roughly 18% were seen once. Material: blood. The origin of the receptors is a man in his fifties or sixties with Graves' hyperthyroidism.

Concerning this clonotype: One base away lies a much larger clone, so this may be a sequencing read error. The V and J genes are TRBV18 and TRBJ1-1, with no clear D. In germline, CDR1 is KGHSH, CDR2 LQKENI. V was cut by 5 bases and J by 4 bases, with 8 bases left in between. This CDR3 has 12 residues. CDR3 sequence (DNA): TGTGCCAGCTCAAGGAGGAGCACTGAAGCTTTCTTT. Its protein product is CASSRRSTEAFF.

This rearrangement joins TRBV18 to TRBJ2-1, with 12 nucleotides matching TRBD2. Germline V gene lookup returns CDR1 KGHSH and CDR2 LQKENI. This CDR3 has 16 amino acids. The trim removed 3 bases at V and 5 bases at J, leaving 5 bases unmatched. The CDR3 region has the DNA TGTGCCAGCTCACCCGCTAGCGGGAGGGCCCACAATGAGCAGTTCTTC. Translating it yields CASSPASGRAHNEQFF.

This clonotype was recorded many times. The V call is TRBV3-1, the J call TRBJ1-6, with unresolved D. This CDR3 is 13 amino acids long. The germline gives CDR1 LGHDT, CDR2 YNNKEL (reference sequence). V was pared by 4 bases and J by 10 bases, with 11 bases between. Written as DNA, the CDR3 is TGTGCCAGCAGCCGCCAACCGCGATCACCCCTCCACTTT. It yields the protein CASSRQPRSPLHF.

The chain's CDR3 is CASSKRLAASYEQYF. The CDR3 nucleotides are TGTGCCAGCAGCAAAAGACTAGCGGCCTCCTACGAGCAGTACTTC. The rearrangement uses TRBV6-1 and TRBJ2-7, with 9 bases that match TRBD2. The CDR3 consists of 15 residues. Germline loops: CDR1 MNHNS, CDR2 SASEGT. Trimming cost V 6 bases and J 0 bases; bases outside gene matches: 6.

The sample holds many counts of this clonotype. The rearrangement links TRBV4-1 to TRBJ2-5, with TRBD1 matching over 8 bases. Germline V gene sequence: CDR1 MGHRA, CDR2 YSYEKL. CDR3 size: 15 residues. V lost 1 base to trimming and J lost 6 bases; unmatched junction nucleotides: 7. The CDR3 is CASSQVGQGVKTQYF. The CDR3 DNA reads TGCGCCAGCAGCCAAGTAGGACAGGGAGTAAAGACCCAGTACTTC.

In this sample, this clonotype turned up many times. V is TRBV12-3 or TRBV12-4 and J is TRBJ2-2; possibly TRBD1 for D (6 bases). V dropped 5 bases and J dropped 7 bases, with 14 bases sitting between them. The CDR3 length is 14 residues. The CDR3 sequence: CASSRNRAVGELFF. The CDR3 region has the DNA TGTGCCAGCAGTAGAAACAGGGCCGTCGGGGAGCTGTTTTTT.

The V gene is TRBV15, the J gene TRBJ1-2; D is possibly TRBD1 (6 bases). V gave up 3 bases and J gave up 7 bases, with 12 bases separating them. Germline V lookup: CDR1 LNHNV, CDR2 YYDKDF (reference sequence). The length of the CDR3 is 13 residues. The CDR3 coding sequence is TGTGCCACCAGCAGGACCACAGGGTCTGGCTACACCTTC. Protein product: CATSRTTGSGYTF.

The genes are TRBV9 and TRBJ2-2; weak D call: TRBD2 (5 bases). The CDR3 loop spans 15 amino acids. CDR1 is SGDLS and CDR2 is YYNGEE in the germline V gene. V was cut by 1 base and J by 0 bases, with 7 bases left in between. This chain's CDR3 is CASSVRGSNTGELFF. The CDR3, as DNA: TGTGCCAGCAGCGTACGGGGTTCGAACACCGGGGAGCTGTTTTTT.

The sample holds many counts of this clonotype. This rearrangement joins TRBV11-2 to TRBJ2-3; D not resolved. The length of the CDR3 is 15 residues. Germline CDR1 SGHAT, CDR2 FQNNGV. With 1 base removed from V and 1 base from J, the gap between germline ends came to 9 bases. The DNA of the CDR3 is TGTGCCAGCAGCTTAGGCCCCGGACGCACAGATACGCAGTATTTT. It yields the protein CASSLGPGRTDTQYF. Together with reference TRBV11-2 and TRBJ2-3, the CDR3 gives the full variable domain: EAGVAQSPRYKIIEKRQSVAFWCNPISGHATLYWYQQILGQGPKLLIQFQNNGVVDDSQLPKDRFSAERLKGVDSTLKIQPAKLEDSAVYLCASSLGPGRTDTQYFGPGTRLTVL.

This clonotype was counted many times. The chain carries TRBV6-5 and TRBJ2-5; D could derive from TRBD1 or TRBD2 (5 bases each). Germline CDR1 and CDR2: MNHEY and SVGAGI. V was clipped by 0 bases and J by 6 bases, with 23 bases between them. The CDR3 has 18 amino acids. The CDR3 sequence: CASSYSGVLVGRRKTQYF. The CDR3 nucleotides read TGTGCCAGCAGTTACTCGGGGGTTCTAGTAGGTCGTCGGAAGACCCAGTACTTC.

This clonotype occurred many times. V gene TRBV11-2 combines with J gene TRBJ2-5, with D unresolved. The V end lost 3 bases, the J end lost 1 base, and 12 bases lay between the germline ends. Germline V CDR1 and CDR2: SGHAT, FQNNGV. The CDR3 length is 15 residues. This CDR3 is CASSLGSHSQETQYF. The CDR3 DNA reads TGTGCCAGCAGCTTGGGTTCTCACAGCCAAGAGACCCAGTACTTC. Full variable domain (missing parts from reference TRBV11-2 and TRBJ2-5): EAGVAQSPRYKIIEKRQSVAFWCNPISGHATLYWYQQILGQGPKLLIQFQNNGVVDDSQLPKDRFSAERLKGVDSTLKIQPAKLEDSAVYLCASSLGSHSQETQYFGPGTRLLVL.

This clonotype occurred a few times. CDR3 sequence reads: CASSEGLASYEQYF. The DNA of the CDR3 is TGCGCCAGCAGTGAGGGACTAGCGAGCTACGAGCAGTACTTC. The chain uses TRBV10-1 and TRBJ2-7; 9 nucleotides line up with TRBD2. Looked up from germline, CDR1 is WNHNN and CDR2 is SYGVQD (reference sequence). CDR3 length equals 14 residues. V gave up 2 bases and J gave up 3 bases; unmatched junction bases: 2.

The chain couples TRBV15 to TRBJ2-1; either TRBD1 or TRBD2 may supply D (5 bases each). V was clipped by 2 bases and J by 0 bases, with 17 bases between them. The CDR3 contains 18 residues. Germline CDR1 is LNHNV and CDR2 is YYDKDF (reference sequence). In DNA, the CDR3 is TGTGCCACCAGCAGATCCCGGGGACGCGCAAGCTCCTACAATGAGCAGTTCTTC. This encodes CATSRSRGRASSYNEQFF.

The table lists this clonotype with many counts. The chain is built from TRBV6-1 and TRBJ1-1; the D gene is possibly TRBD1 (5 bases). Trimming took off 6 bases at V and 0 bases at J, with 8 bases between the two ends. Germline CDR1 reads MNHNS; CDR2 reads SASEGT. The CDR3 has 13 amino acids. Here the CDR3 reads CASRTGVNTEAFF. The CDR3 DNA reads as TGTGCCAGCAGGACGGGGGTGAACACTGAAGCTTTCTTT.

This clonotype was recorded at least ten times. The genes are TRBV6-1 and TRBJ1-2; perhaps TRBD1 as D (6 bases). The CDR3 has 16 amino acids. Trimming pared 3 bases from V and 2 bases from J, leaving 16 bases between. Germline assignment: CDR1 MNHNS and CDR2 SASEGT. CDR3 sequence reads: CASSDPARGGNYGYTF. CDR3 coding DNA: TGTGCCAGCAGTGATCCTGCCAGGGGAGGGAACTATGGCTACACCTTC.

V usage is TRBV30 and J usage is TRBJ2-3, with TRBD1 matching 9 bases. Losses at the gene ends were 5 bases for V and 2 bases for J; bases not matched to a gene: 2. CDR3 size: 13 residues. Per the germline V gene, CDR1 is GTSNPN and CDR2 is SVGIG (reference sequence). The CDR3 region is CAWGTGPTDTQYF. The CDR3 DNA reads as TGTGCCTGGGGGACAGGGCCCACAGATACGCAGTATTTT. Full variable domain (outside the CDR3, taken from reference TRBV30 and TRBJ2-3): SQTIHQWPATLVQPVGSPLSLECTVEGTSNPNLYWYRQAAGRGLQLLFYSVGIGQISSEVPQNLSASRPQDRQFILSSKKLLLSDSGFYLCAWGTGPTDTQYFGPGTRLTVL.

This clonotype was seen repeatedly, ten times or more. The CDR3 DNA reads as TGTGCCAGCAGTGGATCGACGGCGAACTCCTACGAGCAGTACTTC. Its translation is CASSGSTANSYEQYF. The chain joins TRBV6-1 to TRBJ2-7, with no clear D. Trimming stripped 4 bases from V and 0 bases from J, with 13 bases between. The CDR3 length is 15 residues. Germline V gene sequence: CDR1 MNHNS, CDR2 SASEGT.

This clonotype was recorded at least ten times. The rearrangement links TRBV7-9 to TRBJ2-5; 10 bases are a match to TRBD2. Germline V gene lookup returns CDR1 SEHNR and CDR2 FQNEAQ (reference sequence). J lost 5 bases, V lost 3 bases, and 9 bases had no gene match. This CDR3 region has 16 residues. The CDR3 nucleotides are TGTGCCAGCAGCTTTCTTAGCGGGAGGTTCGGGGAGACCCAGTACTTC. Its protein is CASSFLSGRFGETQYF.

J is TRBJ2-2 and V is TRBV29-1; D tentatively reads TRBD1 or TRBD2 (5 bases each). CDR3 size: 12 residues. The germline CDR1 and CDR2 sequences are SQVTM and ANQGSEA. V dropped 0 bases and J dropped 6 bases, with 5 bases sitting between them. The chain's CDR3 is CSVEEGAGELFF. In DNA, the CDR3 is TGCAGCGTTGAAGAGGGGGCCGGGGAGCTGTTTTTT.

This clonotype was recorded at least ten times. The J gene is TRBJ1-5, the V gene TRBV28; D is undetermined. The V and J ends lost 6 bases and 0 bases respectively, with 15 bases between them. The CDR3 runs to 16 residues. Germline values: CDR1 MDHEN, CDR2 SYDVKM. CDR3 in amino acids: CASRGLGDNSNQPQHF. The CDR3 region has the DNA TGTGCCAGCAGGGGCCTGGGCGATAATAGCAATCAGCCCCAGCATTTT.

This clonotype was recorded many times. The V and J genes are TRBV6-1 and TRBJ2-5; D remains ambiguous. With 4 bases removed from V and 2 bases from J, the gap between germline ends came to 11 bases. Germline CDR1 reads MNHNS; CDR2 reads SASEGT. The CDR3 spans 14 residues. CDR3 sequence: CASSGSRAQETQYF. DNA for the CDR3: TGTGCCAGCAGTGGGAGTAGGGCACAAGAGACCCAGTACTTC.

This clonotype was picked up many times. This chain connects TRBV6-1 to TRBJ2-1; TRBD2 aligns across 12 bases. V lost 5 bases and J lost 3; bases outside the gene matches: 2. The CDR3 is made up of 15 amino acids. CDR1 and CDR2 (germline): MNHNS, SASEGT. For the CDR3, the DNA is TGTGCCAGCAGTCGACTAGCGGGAGTCTACAATGAGCAGTTCTTC. Amino acids: CASSRLAGVYNEQFF.

This clonotype was seen ten or more times. This chain joins TRBV7-2 and TRBJ2-3; D is undetermined. CDR1 is SGHTA, CDR2 FQGNSA, per germline. This CDR3 spans 13 amino acids. Trimming removed 6 bases at V and 4 bases at J, with 11 bases between. The DNA for the CDR3 is TGTGCCAGCAGACGTGGACCCGCAGATACGCAGTATTTT. This encodes CASRRGPADTQYF.

This clonotype was counted at least ten times. This chain joins TRBV20-1 and TRBJ2-5; D is undetermined. The CDR3 contains 14 residues. Germline V gene data show CDR1 as DFQATT and CDR2 as SNEGSKA (reference sequence). The ends were cut back, 5 bases at V and 5 bases at J, with 18 bases in the middle. The CDR3 is CSARRPEISETQYF. Here the CDR3 DNA reads TGCAGTGCTCGCCGCCCGGAGATATCCGAGACCCAGTACTTC.

This clonotype has a count of ten or more. The chain joins TRBV3-1 to TRBJ1-1; D uncertain. Per germline, CDR1 LGHDT and CDR2 YNNKEL (reference sequence). The CDR3 sequence is 14 residues long. V was trimmed by 4 bases and J by 4 bases, leaving 13 bases between them. The chain's CDR3 is CASSREVEGTEAFF. The DNA for the CDR3 is TGTGCCAGCAGCCGAGAGGTAGAGGGCACTGAAGCTTTCTTT. Supplemented by reference TRBV3-1 and TRBJ1-1, the full variable domain reads DTAVSQTPKYLVTQMGNDKSIKCEQNLGHDTMYWYKQDSKKFLKIMFSYNNKELIINETVPNRFSPKSPDKAHLNLHINSLELGDSAVYFCASSREVEGTEAFFGQGTRLTVV.

CDR3 DNA sequence: TGCAGTGCTAGAGCTAGGCCAGCACAAGAGACCCAGTACTTC. Encoded protein: CSARARPAQETQYF. The chain has TRBV20-1 and TRBJ2-5; no clear D. The germline V and J ends were trimmed by 1 base and 2 bases, with 11 bases remaining between them. Germline V CDR1 and CDR2: DFQATT, SNEGSKA (reference sequence). This CDR3 has 14 amino acids.

The chain recombines TRBV10-2 with TRBJ1-5; D might be TRBD1 (5 bases). Germline CDR1 WSHSY, CDR2 SAAADI. Deletions cut 3 bases from V and 2 bases from J, with 8 bases between. The CDR3 is made up of 14 amino acids. CDR3 sequence (DNA): TGCGCCAGCAGTGACCTGGGGGGCAATCAGCCCCAGCATTTT. This gives the protein CASSDLGGNQPQHF.